Shown below are 18 T cell receptor beta chains from a single sample sequenced in a study of T-cell reconstitution after alpha-beta-depleted transplantation in children. During its preparation, the TCRbeta library received unique molecular identifiers. Via MiXCR, TCRdb re-called the PCR reads, giving one row per CDR3 protein. The table shows about 78,000 distinct CDR3 sequences, with approximately 14% occurring only once. The starting material was PBMCs, mostly from graft donor cells, obtained 180 days after TCRalphabeta/CD19-depleted stem cell transplant. These receptors were collected from a male patient aged 2-15 years who had a stem cell transplant for acute lymphoblastic leukemia, so the T cells may come from the graft donor.

This clonotype was picked up many times. The CDR3, as DNA: TGTGCCAGCCGACCCGGGACAGATTTCTACGAGCAGTACTTC. Translation gives CASRPGTDFYEQYF. The chain combines TRBV7-9 with TRBJ2-7; 7 nucleotides agree with TRBD1. With V trimmed by 8 bases and J by 3 bases, 10 bases remained unmatched. CDR3 length: 14 residues. CDR1 SEHNR and CDR2 FQNEAQ come from the germline V gene (reference sequence).

V is TRBV6-2 or TRBV6-3 and J is TRBJ2-7; a possible D gene is TRBD1 (5 bases). V lost 1 base and J lost 5, with 12 bases in between. This CDR3 has 14 residues. Germline V gene sequence: CDR1 MNHEY, CDR2 SVGEGT. The CDR3 bases are TGTGCCAGCAGTTACTATCAGGGTAAGGACGAGCAGTACTTC. This codes for CASSYYQGKDEQYF.

V is TRBV28 and J is TRBJ1-2, with no clear D. Germline CDR1 is MDHEN and CDR2 is SYDVKM. The CDR3 has 11 residues. Trimming stripped 6 bases from V and 5 bases from J, with 7 bases between. The CDR3: CASSDRYGYTF. CDR3 DNA sequence: TGTGCCAGCAGCGATCGATATGGCTACACCTTC.

A few counts support this clonotype. The rearrangement links TRBV6-1 to TRBJ2-1; TRBD2 agrees at 16 bases. J lost 1 base, V lost 8 bases, and 5 bases had no gene match. The germline CDR1 and CDR2 sequences are MNHNS and SASEGT. The CDR3 extends over 17 amino acids. The CDR3 reads CASPPGLAGGSYNEQFF. The CDR3 DNA follows: TGTGCCAGCCCCCCGGGACTAGCGGGGGGGTCCTACAATGAGCAGTTCTTC.

This chain joins TRBV7-9 and TRBJ2-5; 15 nucleotides agree with TRBD2. The germline gives CDR1 SEHNR, CDR2 FQNEAQ (reference sequence). The CDR3 has 15 amino acids. V lost 3 bases and J lost 6; bases outside the gene matches: 2. The CDR3 region is CASSLGTSGGKTQYF. Here the CDR3 DNA reads TGTGCCAGCAGCTTGGGGACTAGCGGGGGGAAGACCCAGTACTTC. The full variable domain, completed using reference TRBV7-9 and TRBJ2-5, is DTGVSQNPRHKITKRGQNVTFRCDPISEHNRLYWYRQTLGQGPEFLTYFQNEAQLEKSRLLSDRFSAERPKGSFSTLEIQRTEQGDSAMYLCASSLGTSGGKTQYFGPGTRLLVL.

This clonotype turned up a few times. The chain combines TRBV5-6 with TRBJ2-5; the match to TRBD1 covers 8 bases. The CDR3 is made up of 15 amino acids. The germline V gene encodes CDR1 SGHDT and CDR2 YYEEEE. J gave up 5 bases and V 1 base, and 7 bases lay outside the gene matches. The CDR3 reads CASSLSDRGHETQYF. In DNA form, the CDR3 reads TGTGCCAGCAGCTTGTCCGACAGGGGCCATGAGACCCAGTACTTC.

This clonotype is a singleton in its sample. Its ends do not fully match the called genes, so a read error is possible. The rearrangement joins TRBV20-1 to TRBJ1-2; 10 bases map to TRBD1. CDR1 is DFQATT, CDR2 SNEGSKA, per germline (reference sequence). The CDR3 is made up of 12 amino acids. CDR3 DNA sequence: TGCTGTGCAAAGGGACAGGGGTATGGCTACACCTTC. Amino acid sequence: CCAKGQGYGYTF.

V usage is TRBV9 and J usage is TRBJ1-2, with 9 bases lining up with TRBD1. Losses at the gene ends were 4 bases for V and 6 bases for J; bases not matched to a gene: 16. The CDR3 has 17 amino acids. Germline V gene data show CDR1 as SGDLS and CDR2 as YYNGEE. The CDR3 reads CASSKRGTGWDDDGYTF. The CDR3 DNA sequence: TGTGCCAGCAGCAAAAGAGGGACAGGGTGGGATGACGATGGCTACACCTTC.

The rearrangement joins TRBV12-3 or TRBV12-4 to TRBJ1-2, with 9 bases matching TRBD1. The CDR3 has 13 amino acids. The V and J ends lost 3 bases and 7 bases, in that order; junction bases with no gene match: 3. The CDR3 nucleotides read TGTGCCAGCAGTTTCCCGGGACAGGGTGGCTACACCTTC. Translated: CASSFPGQGGYTF.

This clonotype was seen many times. The chain recombines TRBV12-3 or TRBV12-4 with TRBJ1-4; maybe TRBD1 (5 bases). With 4 bases removed from V and 8 bases from J, the gap between germline ends came to 11 bases. This CDR3 is 13 amino acids long. In nucleotides, the CDR3 is TGTGCCAGCAGTTCCGGGACTTGGGAAAAACTGTTTTTT. Its translation: CASSSGTWEKLFF.

This chain links TRBV5-1 with TRBJ1-1, with TRBD1 identical over 12 bases. The germline V gene encodes CDR1 SGHRS and CDR2 YFSETQ. The CDR3 is made up of 15 amino acids. V lost 4 bases, J lost 6 bases, and 7 bases stayed unmatched. This CDR3 is CASSEGTGGASEAFF. CDR3 DNA: TGCGCCAGCAGCGAAGGGACAGGGGGCGCATCTGAAGCTTTCTTT.

Only a few counts were recorded for this clonotype. This chain connects TRBV10-3 to TRBJ1-2, with D tentatively TRBD1 (6 bases). Germline V gives CDR1 ENHRY, CDR2 SYGVKD. The CDR3 extends over 13 amino acids. Trimming pared 7 bases from V and 4 bases from J, leaving 13 bases between. Here the CDR3 reads CAITGVGSYGYTF. The CDR3 region has the DNA TGTGCCATCACAGGGGTAGGTTCCTATGGCTACACCTTC.

The chain is built from TRBV12-3 or TRBV12-4 and TRBJ2-2; the match to TRBD1 covers 9 bases. The CDR3 has 15 residues. Trimming took 8 bases from V and 0 from J; bases not matched to a gene: 4. In nucleotides, the CDR3 is TGTGCCAGCCAAGGGACAGGGTCGAACACCGGGGAGCTGTTTTTT. Its translation is CASQGTGSNTGELFF.

CDR3: CSARDFRGAYNEQFF. The CDR3 DNA sequence: TGCAGTGCTAGAGATTTTCGGGGGGCCTACAATGAGCAGTTCTTC. This chain uses TRBV20-1 with TRBJ2-1; 7 positions agree with TRBD2. Germline CDR1 and CDR2: DFQATT and SNEGSKA (reference sequence). V was pared by 0 bases and J by 2 bases, with 4 bases of the junction left unmatched. This CDR3 contains 15 residues.

The rearrangement joins TRBV5-6 to TRBJ2-5; TRBD2 might be the D (6 bases). CDR1 SGHDT and CDR2 YYEEEE come from the germline V gene. Trimming stripped 3 bases from V and 0 bases from J, with 9 bases between. This CDR3 is built from 14 residues. CDR3 coding DNA: TGTGCCAGCAGCTCGGGAGTAGACCAAGAGACCCAGTACTTC. It translates to CASSSGVDQETQYF.

This sequence joins TRBV12-3 or TRBV12-4 and TRBJ2-7; TRBD1 or TRBD2 may be the D gene (5 bases each). CDR3 length: 19 amino acids. V gave up 1 base and J gave up 2 bases, with 24 bases separating them. In DNA, the CDR3 is TGTGCCAGCAGTTTAGTCGCGGGTCCAGGGACCAGCGTAGCCTACGAGCAGTACTTC. Its protein product is CASSLVAGPGTSVAYEQYF.

This clonotype has more than one count but fewer than ten. The chain has TRBV7-6 and TRBJ2-1; no clear D gene. Trimming took 5 bases from V and 10 from J, leaving 12 bases between them. The CDR3 runs 12 residues. Germline assignment: CDR1 SGHVS and CDR2 FNYEAQ. In nucleotides, the CDR3 is TGTGCCAGCAGCCTGGAGTTGAGCGAGCAGTTCTTC. Its protein is CASSLELSEQFF.

This clonotype occurred many times. The chain has TRBV20-1 and TRBJ2-7; D not certain. This CDR3 region has 12 residues. V was shortened by 3 bases and J by 5 bases, with 11 bases between the two germline ends. Germline CDR1 and CDR2: DFQATT and SNEGSKA (reference sequence). CDR3 nucleotides: TGCAGTGCTAGCGGGCCATACCACGAGCAGTACTTC. Encoded protein: CSASGPYHEQYF.